This record looks at one T cell receptor beta chain sequence and its context. Its matching antigen is unknown. Germline and junction disagree at one end, which may indicate a read error. TCR beta cDNA was made from 500 ng total RNA with a constant-region primer. Sequencing libraries for TCR beta derived from three nested multiplex PCR rounds that used slightly modified ARM-PCR. TRBV1-TRBV30 forward primers and a C-beta reverse primer were used in the first two PCR rounds, which each ran for approximately 11 cycles. A single record per CDR3 protein comes from TCRdb applying MiXCR to the multiplex PCR reads. This repertoire shows 20,000 to 25,000 distinct CDR3 sequences, approximately 80% found once; its top ten account for 35%. The sample originates from a study of tumor-infiltrating lymphocytes in primary liver carcinoma. Both RNA and DNA were isolated together from around 20-30 mg of bulk tissue that had not been sorted. The study sampled five separate regions from each tumor. Every tumor sample analyzed contained over 75% viable tumor cells.

Whole-study findings and limits: Only around 7.5-25% of top clones occurred in all five tumor regions. The overlap of tumor-adjacent and tumor-blood pairs was smaller than that of tumor region pairs.

Germline V gene sequence: CDR1 SGHAT, CDR2 FQNNGV. There are 15 residues in the CDR3. Source material: liver tumor tissue from sampling region 2. Subset here: tumor region T2, inferior pole. The J gene is TRBJ2-3, the V gene TRBV11-2, with D hard to call. This receptor was taken from a woman between 25 and 40 years old with primary liver carcinoma and hepatitis B virus infection. CDR3 loop: CASSLVVRSTYTQYF. The CDR3 DNA sequence: TGTGCCAGCAGCTTAGTAGTGAGAAGCACATATACACAGTATTTT.